Below, one T cell receptor beta chain is given with its context. This clone has only a few counts. Its antigen has not been determined. Base quality data are lacking; no much larger clone is found one base away. The immunoSEQ Assay, a bias-controlled multiplex PCR, was used to amplify TCRbeta CDR3 regions from genomic DNA. Concerning the study's data processing: Nucleated cell counts per sample were estimated from amplification of reference gene primers within the assay. To quantify the absolute abundance of each unique TCRbeta CDR3 rearrangement, sequence reads were collapsed and filtered. For each sample, productive Simpson clonality was calculated by taking the square root of Simpson's diversity index across productive rearrangements. TCRdb limited this immuneACCESS table to in-frame rearrangements with V and J called. A share of clones is missing; checked studies link under half to unresolved V genes, and the rest is unexplained. The V and J calls and the clone size are those of that table, but D and trimming were determined from the DNA. The sample includes tens of thousands of clones, with 86% observed a single time. Roughly 4.5% of the sample lies in the top ten.

The data were taken from a study of blood T cell repertoires in COVID-19 (dated by TCRdb to 2019 to 2021). Context from the whole study: The collaborator samples originated in the United States, Italy and Spain and spanned the acute and convalescent phases of COVID-19. The material from the prospective study consisted of cDNA or gDNA derived from T cells, B-cell-depleted T cells, or PBMCs. The repertoires were released in a freely available public database intended as a resource for research on the immune response to SARS-CoV-2. Where available, HLA class I and class II types were taken from metadata supplied by the sample provider and were not determined by assay-based typing. A de-identified subject ID, COVID-19 status, age in years and sex were almost always included in the sample metadata. The samples were drawn from two sources: the first 160 participants of the ongoing ImmuneRACE study, and fewer than 1,500 subjects contributed by 6 global collaborators. The dataset comprised deeply sampled blood TCRbeta repertoires from subjects exposed to, actively infected with, or recovered from COVID-19. Study-level results and caveats: How much clinical and demographic metadata was included differed by source and by participant, and the metadata was provided uncurated.

Whole blood was collected in K2EDTA tubes by collaborating institutions according to the institutions' own protocols. For TCRbeta analysis, collaborators shipped samples as frozen whole blood, isolated PBMCs, or DNA extracted from either of those sample types. The TCR was taken from a man between 45 and 60 years old with active or convalescent COVID-19. Sequenced material: peripheral blood.

The CDR3 here reads CASSSFISDEQYF. The nucleotide sequence is given as TGTGCCAGCAGCTCCTTTATTTCGGACGAGCAGTACTTC. The chain was built from TRBV7-2 and TRBJ2-7; there is no confident call for the D gene. The CDR3 numbers 13 residues from cysteine through phenylalanine. Left in the record is the CDR3 DNA by itself, 39 bases read in frame from the first base. For CDR1 and CDR2, the germline V gene lists SGHTA and FQGNSA. Trimming costs V 4 bases and J 5 bases, and their ends lie 12 bases apart.